The next 30 T cell receptor beta chains were all read from a single sample in a study of T cells after yellow fever vaccination. In TCRdb, the 5' RACE reads were re-called with MiXCR into one record per CDR3 protein. The sample lists a few hundred thousand distinct CDR3 sequences; under 25% were seen once. The sample was PBMCs, taken 15 days after the yellow fever booster vaccination. These receptors were obtained from a man under 40 who received the YFV17D yellow fever vaccine.

This clonotype was recorded a few times. V gene TRBV7-9 combines with J gene TRBJ2-7, with TRBD1 matching over 8 bases. CDR1 and CDR2 (germline): SEHNR, FQNEAQ (reference sequence). V was clipped by 6 bases and J by 7 bases; unmatched bases: 8. CDR3 length: 13 residues. Written as DNA, the CDR3 is TGTGCCAGCAGTCCCTGGACAGGGCGGGAGCAGTACTTC. Amino acids: CASSPWTGREQYF.

This clonotype was found many times. The chain has TRBV7-2 and TRBJ1-2, with unresolved D. V shed 2 bases and J shed 5 bases, with 15 bases lying between them. The germline gives CDR1 SGHTA, CDR2 FQGNSA. The CDR3 loop spans 15 amino acids. The CDR3 is CASSLYGSGEYGYTF. CDR3 nucleotide sequence: TGTGCCAGCAGCTTATATGGTTCGGGAGAATATGGCTACACCTTC.

This clonotype was recorded at least ten times. This rearrangement joins TRBV20-1 to TRBJ2-7; D gene ambiguous. The germline V and J ends were trimmed by 0 bases and 4 bases, with 4 bases remaining between them. Germline CDR1 DFQATT, CDR2 SNEGSKA (reference sequence). The CDR3 consists of 11 residues. CDR3 sequence (DNA): TGCAGTGCTAGAGATCAATACGAGCAGTACTTC. It translates to CSARDQYEQYF.

The rearrangement uses TRBV28 and TRBJ2-7; 9 bases line up with TRBD1. The germline V gene has CDR1 MDHEN and CDR2 SYDVKM. J gave up 6 bases and V 5 bases, and 11 bases lay outside the gene matches. The CDR3 sequence is 15 residues long. In DNA form, the CDR3 reads TGTGCCAGCAGTGCACCGGGACAGGGATCCCTCGAGCAGTACTTC. It is translated as CASSAPGQGSLEQYF.

The V and J genes are TRBV11-3 and TRBJ2-2, with 10 bases fitting TRBD2. Unmatched junction bases numbered 4, after V lost 5 bases and J lost 7 bases. CDR1 and CDR2 from the germline V gene are SGHNT and YENEEA. The CDR3 runs to 14 residues. CDR3 sequence: CASSPASGSGELFF. CDR3 sequence (DNA): TGTGCCAGCAGCCCCGCTAGCGGGAGCGGGGAGCTGTTTTTT.

CDR3 bases: TGTGCCAGCAGGACGGGACGGAGCTCCTACGAGCAGTACTTC. This codes for CASRTGRSSYEQYF. The chain has TRBV3-1 and TRBJ2-7; D is tentatively TRBD1 or TRBD2 (5 bases each). This CDR3 comprises 14 residues. V shed 6 bases and J shed 0 bases, with 12 bases lying between them. Per the germline V gene, CDR1 is LGHDT and CDR2 is YNNKEL (reference sequence).

In its sample, this clonotype was seen once. The chain employs TRBV20-1 and TRBJ2-2; D might be TRBD2 (5 bases). This CDR3 has 13 residues. The germline gives CDR1 DFQATT, CDR2 SNEGSKA (reference sequence). With 6 bases removed from V and 5 bases from J, the gap between germline ends came to 13 bases. CDR3 sequence reads: CSATSSSTGELFF. The CDR3, as DNA: TGCAGTGCCACTAGTTCTAGTACCGGGGAGCTGTTTTTT.

Only a few counts were recorded for this clonotype. V usage is TRBV9 and J usage is TRBJ2-2, with TRBD1 matching 7 bases. J gave up 3 bases and V 7 bases, and 6 bases lay outside the gene matches. Germline V gene sequence: CDR1 SGDLS, CDR2 YYNGEE. CDR3 size: 14 residues. The CDR3 nucleotides read TGTGCCAGCGCCAGACAGGGTGACACCGGGGAGCTGTTTTTT. Translating it yields CASARQGDTGELFF.

J is TRBJ2-7 and V is TRBV28; D call uncertain. V lost 3 bases and J 0 bases, leaving 6 bases between the germline ends. The CDR3 loop spans 13 amino acids. The germline gives CDR1 MDHEN, CDR2 SYDVKM. In DNA, the CDR3 is TGTGCCAGCAGTTTGATTCGCTCCTACGAGCAGTACTTC. Its translation: CASSLIRSYEQYF.

This clonotype was seen only a few times. The CDR3 sequence: CSATTGVNYEQYF. In DNA form, the CDR3 reads TGCAGTGCTACCACAGGGGTAAACTACGAGCAGTACTTC. The rearrangement uses TRBV20-1 and TRBJ2-7; TRBD1 matches 7 bases. V gave up 4 bases and J gave up 3 bases; unmatched junction bases: 6. This CDR3 region has 13 residues. The V gene's germline CDR1 is DFQATT and CDR2 SNEGSKA (reference sequence).

V is TRBV29-1 and J is TRBJ1-1; no clear D. Germline values: CDR1 SQVTM, CDR2 ANQGSEA. This CDR3 contains 12 residues. This chain's CDR3 is CSCMAGGTEAFF. The CDR3 DNA reads TGCAGTTGTATGGCCGGCGGCACTGAAGCTTTCTTT.

Here the CDR3 DNA reads TGTGCCTGGAACGAGGGGAGCACAGATACGCAGTATTTT. It translates to CAWNEGSTDTQYF. V usage is TRBV30 and J usage is TRBJ2-3; D assignment may be TRBD1 or TRBD2 (5 bases each). Per germline, CDR1 GTSNPN and CDR2 SVGIG (reference sequence). V lost 4 bases, J lost 0 bases, and 8 bases lay in between. This CDR3 has 13 residues.

The rearrangement links TRBV20-1 to TRBJ2-2; TRBD2 agrees at 12 bases. The CDR3 runs 15 residues. CDR1 is DFQATT, CDR2 SNEGSKA, per germline (reference sequence). Trimming at V came to 7 bases and at J to 1 base, leaving 4 bases not matched to a gene. The CDR3 region is CSVLAGGLNTGELFF. The DNA for the CDR3 is TGCAGTGTACTAGCGGGAGGATTGAACACCGGGGAGCTGTTTTTT.

This clonotype appeared a few times. The V and J genes are TRBV5-6 and TRBJ2-2; weak D call: TRBD1 (5 bases). V was pared by 0 bases and J by 3 bases, with 9 bases between. The CDR3 contains 15 residues. Germline V CDR1 and CDR2: SGHDT, YYEEEE. CDR3 in amino acids: CASSLEGRDTGELFF. The CDR3 DNA reads as TGTGCCAGCAGCTTGGAAGGCAGGGACACCGGGGAGCTGTTTTTT.

This clonotype was recorded a few times. V gene TRBV4-3 combines with J gene TRBJ2-5, with TRBD2 as a possible D gene (6 bases). The CDR3 has 14 amino acids. The ends were cut back, 4 bases at V and 3 bases at J, with 12 bases in the middle. Germline assignment: CDR1 LGHNA and CDR2 YSLEER. The CDR3 region is CASSRGAAKETQYF. CDR3 nucleotide sequence: TGCGCCAGCAGCCGCGGGGCAGCAAAAGAGACCCAGTACTTC.

V usage is TRBV5-1 and J usage is TRBJ2-5; 9 bases are shared with TRBD2. This CDR3 has 15 amino acids. The V and J ends lost 2 bases and 2 bases, in that order; junction bases with no gene match: 4. Germline CDR1 and CDR2: SGHRS and YFSETQ. The CDR3 loop reads CASSFAGGPQETQYF. In nucleotides, the CDR3 is TGCGCCAGCAGCTTTGCGGGAGGGCCACAAGAGACCCAGTACTTC.

The genes are TRBV9 and TRBJ1-6, with a weak D call TRBD1 (5 bases). From germline, CDR1 is SGDLS and CDR2 YYNGEE. This CDR3 has 15 residues. V was cut by 2 bases and J by 5 bases, with 11 bases left in between. The CDR3 protein is CASSVGTANNSPLHF. The DNA for the CDR3 is TGTGCCAGCAGCGTCGGGACCGCTAATAATTCACCCCTCCACTTT.

There are a few counts of this clonotype. V usage is TRBV7-9 and J usage is TRBJ2-1, with 9 bases aligning to TRBD2. The V gene end was trimmed by 5 bases and the J gene end by 6 bases; junction bases not matched to a gene: 8. The CDR3 has 15 residues. Germline V CDR1 and CDR2: SEHNR, FQNEAQ (reference sequence). CDR3 loop: CASSQAGGRANEQFF. CDR3 in DNA: TGTGCCAGCAGCCAAGCGGGAGGCCGAGCCAATGAGCAGTTCTTC.

Only a few counts were recorded for this clonotype. The CDR3 DNA follows: TGTGCCAGCAGCTACCCTTCCCAGGGACGCTACGAGCAGTACTTC. This translates into CASSYPSQGRYEQYF. The chain joins TRBV7-2 to TRBJ2-7, with D perhaps assigned TRBD1 or TRBD2 (5 bases each). The CDR3 runs to 15 residues. V shed 4 bases and J shed 3 bases, with 16 bases lying between them. CDR1 and CDR2 (germline): SGHTA, FQGNSA. The whole variable domain, remainder taken from reference TRBV7-2 and TRBJ2-7, is GAGVSQSPSNKVTEKGKDVELRCDPISGHTALYWYRQSLGQGLEFLIYFQGNSAPDKSGLPSDRFSAERTGGSVSTLTIQRTQQEDSAVYLCASSYPSQGRYEQYFGPGTRLTVT.

The chain has TRBV20-1 and TRBJ2-7; D is unresolved. Trimming cost V 5 bases and J 3 bases, with 8 bases left between them. There are 11 residues in the CDR3. Germline V gene lookup returns CDR1 DFQATT and CDR2 SNEGSKA (reference sequence). CDR3 protein: CSALSGYEQYF. CDR3 nucleotide sequence: TGCAGTGCTCTCTCAGGCTACGAGCAGTACTTC.

J is TRBJ1-4 and V is TRBV4-3, with D perhaps TRBD1 (5 bases). The CDR3 is 14 residues long. In germline, CDR1 is LGHNA, CDR2 YSLEER. Between the trimmed V and J ends, which lost 3 bases and 8 bases, there was a span of 13 bases. CDR3 in DNA: TGCGCCAGCAGCCATGAGGACATTCCCGAAAAACTGTTTTTT. Amino acid sequence: CASSHEDIPEKLFF.

The chain joins TRBV6-1 to TRBJ2-1; D ambiguous. Per germline, CDR1 MNHNS and CDR2 SASEGT. Trimming took 1 base from V and 8 from J, leaving 9 bases between them. The CDR3 runs to 13 residues. CDR3 sequence: CASSEGGWDEQFF. The CDR3 bases are TGTGCCAGCAGTGAAGGCGGTTGGGATGAGCAGTTCTTC.

This rearrangement joins TRBV7-2 to TRBJ2-3; tentative D call: TRBD1 (5 bases). The germline gives CDR1 SGHTA, CDR2 FQGNSA. There are 14 residues in the CDR3. The ends were cut back, 5 bases at V and 4 bases at J, with 13 bases in the middle. For the CDR3, the DNA is TGTGCCAGCAGCCGGCAGGGCCTCCCAGATACGCAGTATTTT. Its translation: CASSRQGLPDTQYF.

This clonotype was seen a handful of times. J is TRBJ1-1 and V is TRBV20-1, with 7 bases fitting TRBD1. The J segment lost 0 bases and the V segment lost 6 bases, leaving 4 bases of the junction unmatched. Germline CDR1 DFQATT, CDR2 SNEGSKA (reference sequence). The CDR3 has 13 residues. The DNA of the CDR3 is TGCAGTGCCCCGGGACAGATGAACACTGAAGCTTTCTTT. Protein product: CSAPGQMNTEAFF.

CDR3 sequence reads: CSARELAGGFREQYF. CDR3 nucleotide sequence: TGCAGTGCTAGAGAACTAGCGGGAGGGTTTAGGGAGCAGTACTTC. The chain combines TRBV20-1 with TRBJ2-7; 13 bases match TRBD2. The CDR3 is made up of 15 amino acids. In germline, CDR1 is DFQATT, CDR2 SNEGSKA (reference sequence). V was pared by 0 bases and J by 7 bases, with 6 bases of the junction left unmatched.

The CDR3 coding sequence is TGTGCCAGCAGCTTGACAGTTGAGCAGTTCTTC. As protein: CASSLTVEQFF. This sequence joins TRBV5-6 and TRBJ2-1; D is unresolved. The V gene lost 1 base and the J gene lost 9 bases, with 5 bases spanning the gap. Germline lookup yields CDR1 SGHDT and CDR2 YYEEEE. This CDR3 is 11 amino acids long. Variable domain in full (rest from reference TRBV5-6 and TRBJ2-1): DAGVTQSPTHLIKTRGQQVTLRCSPKSGHDTVSWYQQALGQGPQFIFQYYEEEERQRGNFPDRFSGHQFPNYSSELNVNALLLGDSALYLCASSLTVEQFFGPGTRLTVL.

CDR3 in DNA: TGCGCCAGCAGCTTCGGGGTGGACCCGACGGCAGATACGCAGTATTTT. It translates to CASSFGVDPTADTQYF. This chain connects TRBV5-1 to TRBJ2-3; D is perhaps TRBD2 (5 bases). CDR3 length equals 16 residues. The V and J ends lost 2 bases and 4 bases respectively, with 17 bases between them. Germline values: CDR1 SGHRS, CDR2 YFSETQ.

The rearrangement links TRBV11-2 to TRBJ2-3; D uncertain. V was trimmed by 2 bases and J by 6 bases, leaving 15 bases between them. Germline V gene sequence: CDR1 SGHAT, CDR2 FQNNGV. The CDR3 is 15 residues long. As DNA, the CDR3 is TGTGCCAGCAGCTTAACATGGGCCCCCTCCGATACGCAGTATTTT. Protein: CASSLTWAPSDTQYF.

The chain couples TRBV20-1 to TRBJ2-5; 7 nucleotides align to TRBD2. CDR1 DFQATT and CDR2 SNEGSKA come from the germline V gene (reference sequence). CDR3 length: 13 amino acids. J was trimmed by 7 bases and V by 5 bases; bases with no gene match: 10. In nucleotides, the CDR3 is TGCAGTGCTGGGACGGGAGGTCGGGGGACCCAGTACTTC. Amino acids: CSAGTGGRGTQYF.

This clonotype appeared once. The chain employs TRBV6-5 and TRBJ2-7, with TRBD1 matching over 7 bases. Germline V lookup: CDR1 MNHEY, CDR2 SVGAGI. The V and J ends lost 0 bases and 6 bases, in that order; junction bases with no gene match: 11. There are 16 residues in the CDR3. The CDR3 DNA is TGTGCCAGCAGTTACTCAGCAGGGGGAGCATCGGGCGAGCAGTACTTC. Protein: CASSYSAGGASGEQYF.